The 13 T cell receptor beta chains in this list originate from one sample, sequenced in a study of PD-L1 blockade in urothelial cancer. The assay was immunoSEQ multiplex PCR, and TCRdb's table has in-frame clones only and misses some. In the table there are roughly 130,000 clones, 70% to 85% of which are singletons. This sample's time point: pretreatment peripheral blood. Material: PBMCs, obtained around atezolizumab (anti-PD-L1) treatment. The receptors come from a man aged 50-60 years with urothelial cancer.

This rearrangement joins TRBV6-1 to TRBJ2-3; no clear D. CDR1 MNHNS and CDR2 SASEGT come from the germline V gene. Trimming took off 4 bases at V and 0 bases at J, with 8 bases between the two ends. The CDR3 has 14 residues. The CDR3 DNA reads TGTGCCAGCAGTGTCAGTCAGAGCACAGATACGCAGTATTTT. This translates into CASSVSQSTDTQYF.

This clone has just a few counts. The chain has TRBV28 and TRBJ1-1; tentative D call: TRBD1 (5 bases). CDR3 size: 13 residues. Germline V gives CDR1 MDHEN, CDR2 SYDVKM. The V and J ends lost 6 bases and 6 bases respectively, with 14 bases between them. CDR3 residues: CASRGVSAPEAFF. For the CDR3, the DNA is TGTGCCAGCAGAGGGGTCTCAGCCCCTGAAGCTTTCTTT.

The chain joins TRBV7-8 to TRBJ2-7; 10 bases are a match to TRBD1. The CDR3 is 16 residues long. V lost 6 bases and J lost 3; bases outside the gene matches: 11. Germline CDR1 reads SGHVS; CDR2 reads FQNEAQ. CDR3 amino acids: CASSHRQTGGHYEQYF. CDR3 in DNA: TGTGCCAGCAGTCACCGTCAGACAGGGGGCCACTACGAGCAGTACTTC.

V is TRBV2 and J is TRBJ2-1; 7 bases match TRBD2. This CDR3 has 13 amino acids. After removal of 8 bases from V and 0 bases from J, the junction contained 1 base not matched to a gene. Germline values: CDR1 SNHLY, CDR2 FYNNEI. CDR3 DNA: TGTGCCAGCGGCGGGAGCTCCTACAATGAGCAGTTCTTC. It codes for CASGGSSYNEQFF. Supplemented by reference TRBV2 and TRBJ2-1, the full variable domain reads EPEVTQTPSHQVTQMGQEVILRCVPISNHLYFYWYRQILGQKVEFLVSFYNNEISEKSEIFDDQFSVERPDGSNFTLKIRSTKLEDSAMYFCASGGSSYNEQFFGPGTRLTVL.

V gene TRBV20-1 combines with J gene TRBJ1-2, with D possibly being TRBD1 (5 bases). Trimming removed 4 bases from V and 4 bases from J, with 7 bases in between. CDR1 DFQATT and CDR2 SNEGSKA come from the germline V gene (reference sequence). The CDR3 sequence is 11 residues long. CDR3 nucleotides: TGCAGTGCTACGGGACTCTATGGCTACACCTTC. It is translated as CSATGLYGYTF.

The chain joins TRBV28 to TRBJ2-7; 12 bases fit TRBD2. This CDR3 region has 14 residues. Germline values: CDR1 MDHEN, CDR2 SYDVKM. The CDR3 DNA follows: TGTGGAAGTGGGACTAGCGGGTTTTCCTACGAGCAGTACTTC. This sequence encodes CGSGTSGFSYEQYF.

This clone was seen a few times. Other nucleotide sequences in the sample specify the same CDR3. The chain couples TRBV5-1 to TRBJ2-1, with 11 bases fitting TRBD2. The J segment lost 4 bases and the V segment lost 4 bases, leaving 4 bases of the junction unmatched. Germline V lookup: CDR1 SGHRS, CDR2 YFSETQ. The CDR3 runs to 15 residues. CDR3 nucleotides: TGCGCCAGCAGCCGCGGGACTAGCGGATACAATGAGCAGTTCTTC. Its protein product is CASSRGTSGYNEQFF.

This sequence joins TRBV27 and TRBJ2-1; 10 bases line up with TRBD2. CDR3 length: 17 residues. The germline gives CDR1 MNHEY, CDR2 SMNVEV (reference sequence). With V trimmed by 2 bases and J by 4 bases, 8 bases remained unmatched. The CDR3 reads CASSLKGAGGDYNEQFF. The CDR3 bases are TGTGCCAGCAGTTTAAAGGGAGCGGGAGGGGATTACAATGAGCAGTTCTTC.

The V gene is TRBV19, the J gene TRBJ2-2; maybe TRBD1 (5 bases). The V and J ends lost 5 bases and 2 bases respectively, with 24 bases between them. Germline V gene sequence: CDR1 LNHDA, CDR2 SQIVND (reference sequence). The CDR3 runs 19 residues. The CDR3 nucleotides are TGTGCCAGTAGTTGGTCTTCCAGGGTAGGCGTTCCAAACACCGGGGAGCTGTTTTTT. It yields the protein CASSWSSRVGVPNTGELFF.

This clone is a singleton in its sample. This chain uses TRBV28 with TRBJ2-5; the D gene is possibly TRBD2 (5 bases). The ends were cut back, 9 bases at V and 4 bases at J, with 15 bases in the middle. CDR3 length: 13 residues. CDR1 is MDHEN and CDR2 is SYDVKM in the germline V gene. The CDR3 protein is CASSREPGETQYF. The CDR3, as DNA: TGTGCCAGTTCCCGGGAACCCGGAGAGACCCAGTACTTC.

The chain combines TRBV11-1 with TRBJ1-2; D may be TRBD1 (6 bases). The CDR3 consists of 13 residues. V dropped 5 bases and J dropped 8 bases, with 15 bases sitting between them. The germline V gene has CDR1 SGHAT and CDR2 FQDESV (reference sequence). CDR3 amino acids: CASSQGLREGYTF. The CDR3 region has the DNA TGTGCCAGCAGCCAGGGGTTAAGGGAAGGCTACACCTTC.

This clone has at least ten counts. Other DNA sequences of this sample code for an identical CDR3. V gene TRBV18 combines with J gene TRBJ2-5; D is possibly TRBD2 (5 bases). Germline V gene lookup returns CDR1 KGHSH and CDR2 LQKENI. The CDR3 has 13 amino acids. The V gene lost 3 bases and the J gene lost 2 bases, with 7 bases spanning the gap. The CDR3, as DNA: TGTGCCAGCTCACCGGACTCTCAAGAGACCCAGTACTTC. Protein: CASSPDSQETQYF.

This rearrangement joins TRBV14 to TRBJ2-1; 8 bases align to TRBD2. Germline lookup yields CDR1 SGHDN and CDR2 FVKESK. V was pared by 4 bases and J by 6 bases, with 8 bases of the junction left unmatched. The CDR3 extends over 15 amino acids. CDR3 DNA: TGTGCCAGCAGCCCAATGGCGGGAGGCTTCAATGAGCAGTTCTTC. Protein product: CASSPMAGGFNEQFF.